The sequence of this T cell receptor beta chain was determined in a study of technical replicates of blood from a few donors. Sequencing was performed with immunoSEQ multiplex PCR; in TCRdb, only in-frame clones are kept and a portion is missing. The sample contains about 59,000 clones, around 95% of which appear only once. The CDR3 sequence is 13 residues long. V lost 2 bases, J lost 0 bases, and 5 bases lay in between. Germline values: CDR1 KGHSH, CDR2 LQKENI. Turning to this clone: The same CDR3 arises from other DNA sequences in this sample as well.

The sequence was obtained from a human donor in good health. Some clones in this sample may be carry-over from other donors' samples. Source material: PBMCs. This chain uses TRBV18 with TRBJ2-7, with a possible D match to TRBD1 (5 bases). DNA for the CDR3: TGTGCCAGCTCACCAGGGGCCTCCTACGAGCAGTACTTC. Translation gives CASSPGASYEQYF.